This T cell receptor (beta chain) was sequenced during a study of long-term antiretroviral therapy in people with HIV. General study findings and limits: ART preceded a rise in diversity that nonetheless stayed lower than in transplant donor controls. CDR3 lengths in HIV samples spanned a narrower range than controls.

Running of the v3.0 immunoSEQ assay took place at survey level. Only in-frame clones appear in the TCRdb table, and some are missing; sequencing was by immunoSEQ multiplex PCR. The sample has about 16,000 clones, approximately 86% seen once; the top ten hold around 15%. The V and J ends lost 0 bases and 4 bases respectively, with 15 bases between them. The CDR3 contains 16 residues. About this clone: Its antigen is still unknown.

The chain joins TRBV23-1 to TRBJ1-1; D may be TRBD1 (6 bases). TRBV23-1 is labeled an ORF, and its function is uncertain. The sequence was collected from a woman under 40 with HIV. The sequencing here drew on unsorted PBMCs, taken 2.3 to 2.4 years before starting antiretroviral therapy. The CDR3 DNA follows: TGCGCCAGCAGTCAATCGTCCCTACAGGGTTCCACTGAAGCTTTCTTT. This gives the protein CASSQSSLQGSTEAFF.